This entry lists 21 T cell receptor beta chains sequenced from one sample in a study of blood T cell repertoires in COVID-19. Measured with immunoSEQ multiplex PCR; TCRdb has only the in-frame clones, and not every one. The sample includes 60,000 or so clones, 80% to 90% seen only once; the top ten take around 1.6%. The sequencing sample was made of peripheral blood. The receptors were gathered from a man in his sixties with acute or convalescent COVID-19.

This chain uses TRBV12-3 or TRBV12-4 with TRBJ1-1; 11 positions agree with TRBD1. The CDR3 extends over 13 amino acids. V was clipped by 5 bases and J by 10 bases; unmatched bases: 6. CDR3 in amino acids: CASSPRDRGTAFF. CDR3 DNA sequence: TGTGCCAGCAGTCCCCGGGACAGGGGGACAGCTTTCTTT.

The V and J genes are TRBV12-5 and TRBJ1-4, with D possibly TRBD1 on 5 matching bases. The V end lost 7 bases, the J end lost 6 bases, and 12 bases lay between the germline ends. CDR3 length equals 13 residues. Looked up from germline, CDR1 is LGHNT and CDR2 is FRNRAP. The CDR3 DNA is TGTGCTAGTGCCCTGGGGGGGGATGAAAAACTGTTTTTT. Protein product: CASALGGDEKLFF.

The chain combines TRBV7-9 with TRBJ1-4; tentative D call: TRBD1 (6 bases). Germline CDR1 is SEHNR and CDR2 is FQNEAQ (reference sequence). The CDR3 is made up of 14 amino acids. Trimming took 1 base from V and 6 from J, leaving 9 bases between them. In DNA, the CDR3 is TGTGCCAGCAGCTTAGGGGAGGGGGATGAAAAACTGTTTTTT. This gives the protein CASSLGEGDEKLFF.

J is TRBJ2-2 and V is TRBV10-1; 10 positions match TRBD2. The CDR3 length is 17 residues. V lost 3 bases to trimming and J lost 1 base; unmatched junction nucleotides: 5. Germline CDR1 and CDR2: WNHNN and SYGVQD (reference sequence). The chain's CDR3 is CASSDNSGGLNTGELFF. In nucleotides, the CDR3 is TGCGCCAGCAGTGACAATAGCGGGGGGTTGAACACCGGGGAGCTGTTTTTT.

The CDR3 reads CASSLRQTGGETQYF. CDR3 coding DNA: TGTGCCAGCAGTTTACGACAAACAGGGGGAGAGACCCAGTACTTC. The chain joins TRBV27 to TRBJ2-5, with TRBD1 identical over 8 bases. This CDR3 comprises 15 residues. The ends lost 2 bases at V and 4 bases at J; junction bases unmatched: 6. Per the germline V gene, CDR1 is MNHEY and CDR2 is SMNVEV (reference sequence).

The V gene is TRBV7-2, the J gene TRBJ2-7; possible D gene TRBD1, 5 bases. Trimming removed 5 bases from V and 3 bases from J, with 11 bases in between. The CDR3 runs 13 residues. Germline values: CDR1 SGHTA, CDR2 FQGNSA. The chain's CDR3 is CASSIDRYYEQYF. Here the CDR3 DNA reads TGTGCCAGCAGCATTGACAGATACTACGAGCAGTACTTC.

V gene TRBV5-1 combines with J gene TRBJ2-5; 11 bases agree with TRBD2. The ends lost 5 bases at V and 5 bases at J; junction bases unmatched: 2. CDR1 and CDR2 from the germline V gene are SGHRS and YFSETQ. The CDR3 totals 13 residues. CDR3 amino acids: CASSSSGGETQYF. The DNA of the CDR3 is TGCGCCAGCAGTTCTAGCGGGGGGGAGACCCAGTACTTC.

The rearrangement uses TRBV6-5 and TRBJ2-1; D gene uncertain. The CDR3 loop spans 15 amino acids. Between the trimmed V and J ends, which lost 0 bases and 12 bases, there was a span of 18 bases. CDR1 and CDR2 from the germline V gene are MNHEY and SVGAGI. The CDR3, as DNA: TGTGCCAGCAGTTACTCGCGGCTCCTAATGACTGCGCAGTTCTTC. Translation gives CASSYSRLLMTAQFF.

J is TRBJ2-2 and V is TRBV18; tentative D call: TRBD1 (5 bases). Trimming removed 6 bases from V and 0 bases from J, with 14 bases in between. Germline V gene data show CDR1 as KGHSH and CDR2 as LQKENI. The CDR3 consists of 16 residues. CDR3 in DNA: TGTGCCAGCTCCCGGTGGGGCAGTTCGAACACCGGGGAGCTGTTTTTT. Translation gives CASSRWGSSNTGELFF.

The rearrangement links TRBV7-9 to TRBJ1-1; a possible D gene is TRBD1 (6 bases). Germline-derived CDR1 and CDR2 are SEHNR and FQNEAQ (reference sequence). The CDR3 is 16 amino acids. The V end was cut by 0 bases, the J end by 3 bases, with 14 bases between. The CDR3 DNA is TGTGCCAGCAGCTTAGCCTACGGCGCAGGGGACACTGAAGCTTTCTTT. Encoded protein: CASSLAYGAGDTEAFF.

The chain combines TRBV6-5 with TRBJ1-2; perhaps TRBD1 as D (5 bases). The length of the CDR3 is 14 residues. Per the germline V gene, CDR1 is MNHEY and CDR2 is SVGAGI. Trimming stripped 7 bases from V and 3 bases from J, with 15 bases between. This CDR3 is CASTGGGTDYGYTF. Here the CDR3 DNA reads TGTGCCAGCACTGGGGGGGGTACGGACTATGGCTACACCTTC.

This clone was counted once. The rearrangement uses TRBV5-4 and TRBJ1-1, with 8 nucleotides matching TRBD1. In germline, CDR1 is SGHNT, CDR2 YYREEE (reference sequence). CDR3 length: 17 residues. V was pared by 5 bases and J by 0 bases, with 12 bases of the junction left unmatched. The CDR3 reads CASSQIGQGAVNTEAFF. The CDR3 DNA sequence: TGTGCCAGCAGTCAAATTGGGCAGGGGGCCGTGAACACTGAAGCTTTCTTT.

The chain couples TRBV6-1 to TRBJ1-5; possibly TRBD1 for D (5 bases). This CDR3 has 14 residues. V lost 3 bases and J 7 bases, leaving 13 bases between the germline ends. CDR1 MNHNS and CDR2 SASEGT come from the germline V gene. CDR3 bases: TGTGCCAGCAGTGATGGGGGGTTATGGCAGCCCCAGCATTTT. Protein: CASSDGGLWQPQHF.

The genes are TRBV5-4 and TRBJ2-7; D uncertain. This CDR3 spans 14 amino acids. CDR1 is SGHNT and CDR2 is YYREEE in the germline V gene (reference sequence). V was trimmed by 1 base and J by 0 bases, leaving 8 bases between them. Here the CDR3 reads CASSLSAGSYEQYF. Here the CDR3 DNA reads TGTGCCAGCAGCTTGTCTGCAGGCTCCTACGAGCAGTACTTC.

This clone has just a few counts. The CDR3 nucleotides read TGCGCCAGCAGCCAAGAACCAGGGCTTAACTATGGCTACACCTTC. This codes for CASSQEPGLNYGYTF. This chain joins TRBV4-1 and TRBJ1-2; D possibly corresponds to TRBD1 (5 bases). Germline CDR1 MGHRA, CDR2 YSYEKL. Between the trimmed V and J ends, which lost 0 bases and 1 base, there was a span of 9 bases. CDR3 length: 15 amino acids.

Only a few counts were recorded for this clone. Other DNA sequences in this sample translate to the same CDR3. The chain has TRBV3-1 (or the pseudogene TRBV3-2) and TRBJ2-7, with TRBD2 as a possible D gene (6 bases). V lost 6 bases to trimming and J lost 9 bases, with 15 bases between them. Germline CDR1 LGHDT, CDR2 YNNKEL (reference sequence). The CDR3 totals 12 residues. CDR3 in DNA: TGTGCCAGCAGTCAGCCGGGGGTGGGGCAGTACTTC. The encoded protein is CASSQPGVGQYF.

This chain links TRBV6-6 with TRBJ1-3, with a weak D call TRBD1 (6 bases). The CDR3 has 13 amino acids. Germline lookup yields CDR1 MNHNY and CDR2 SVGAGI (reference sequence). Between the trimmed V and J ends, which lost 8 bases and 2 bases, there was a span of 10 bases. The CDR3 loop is CASGGGPGNTIYF. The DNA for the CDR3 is TGTGCCAGCGGTGGGGGCCCTGGAAACACCATATATTTT.

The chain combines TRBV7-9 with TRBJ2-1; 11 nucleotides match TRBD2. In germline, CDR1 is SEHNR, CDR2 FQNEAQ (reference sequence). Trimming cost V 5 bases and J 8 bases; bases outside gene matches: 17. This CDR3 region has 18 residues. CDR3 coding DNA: TGTGCCAGCAGCCACAGGGGAGGTAGCGGGGGGGAATTGGATGAGCAGTTCTTC. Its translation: CASSHRGGSGGELDEQFF.

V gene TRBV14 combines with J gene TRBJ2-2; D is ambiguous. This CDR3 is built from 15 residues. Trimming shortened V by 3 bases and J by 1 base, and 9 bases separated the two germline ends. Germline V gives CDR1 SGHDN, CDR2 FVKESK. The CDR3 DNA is TGTGCCAGCAGCCAGATGCGGCTGAACACCGGGGAGCTGTTTTTT. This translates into CASSQMRLNTGELFF.

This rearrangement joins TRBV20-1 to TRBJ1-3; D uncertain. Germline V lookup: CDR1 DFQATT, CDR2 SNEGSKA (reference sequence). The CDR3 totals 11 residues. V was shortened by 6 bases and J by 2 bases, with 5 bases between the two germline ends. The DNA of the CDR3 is TGCAGTGCCATCACTGGAAACACCATATATTTT. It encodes CSAITGNTIYF.

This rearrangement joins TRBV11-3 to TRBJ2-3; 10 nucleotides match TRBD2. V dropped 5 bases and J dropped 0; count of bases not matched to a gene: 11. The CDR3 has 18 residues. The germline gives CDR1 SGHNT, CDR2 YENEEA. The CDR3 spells CASSAGLAQRVSTDTQYF. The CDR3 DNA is TGTGCCAGCAGCGCGGGACTAGCGCAGCGGGTTAGCACAGATACGCAGTATTTT.